This T cell receptor (beta chain) was documented in a study of blood T cell repertoires in COVID-19. While infection was still active, Seattle patients were enrolled and then followed longitudinally. This CDR3 contains 16 residues. V lost 1 base and J lost 6, with 18 bases in between. The germline gives CDR1 MDHEN, CDR2 SYDVKM. Here immunoSEQ multiplex PCR was the method, and the copy in TCRdb shows in-frame clones only, minus some. The sample gives tens of thousands of clones, 86% of which show up once; under 6.5% is in the top ten. The sequence came from a man aged 80 or over with COVID-19, enrolled during active disease. The V and J genes are TRBV28 and TRBJ1-2, with D unresolved. Specimen: peripheral blood. This CDR3 reads CASSLYKAGSSNGYTF. CDR3 bases: TGTGCCAGCAGTTTATACAAGGCAGGCTCTTCGAATGGCTACACCTTC.